What follows are 25 T cell receptor beta chains derived from one specimen sequenced in a study of blood T cell repertoires in COVID-19. TCRdb's copy holds only in-frame clones and misses some; the assay was immunoSEQ multiplex PCR. The table lists roughly 150,000 clones, about 91% of them singletons. The source material was peripheral blood. Source of these receptors: a human donor in a cohort sampled during active COVID-19.

The rearrangement uses TRBV5-4 and TRBJ2-7, with 11 bases aligning to TRBD2. The germline gives CDR1 SGHNT, CDR2 YYREEE (reference sequence). The CDR3 runs 15 residues. The ends lost 1 base at V and 5 bases at J; junction bases unmatched: 5. The CDR3 region has the DNA TGTGCCAGCAGCTTGTCACTAGCGGGGGTCAACGAGCAGTACTTC. Translation gives CASSLSLAGVNEQYF.

This chain links TRBV5-1 with TRBJ1-2; 10 bases are shared with TRBD1. Germline CDR1 and CDR2: SGHRS and YFSETQ. This CDR3 is 15 amino acids long. V was pared by 3 bases and J by 2 bases, with 4 bases of the junction left unmatched. CDR3 amino acids: CASSYTGQGNYGYTF. The CDR3 region has the DNA TGCGCCAGCAGCTATACGGGACAGGGGAACTATGGCTACACCTTC. The variable domain in full, with the rest retrieved from reference TRBV5-1 and TRBJ1-2, is KAGVTQTPRYLIKTRGQQVTLSCSPISGHRSVSWYQQTPGQGLQFLFEYFSETQRNKGNFPGRFSGRQFSNSRSEMNVSTLELGDSALYLCASSYTGQGNYGYTFGSGTRLTVV.

This clone was counted a single time. V is TRBV7-8 and J is TRBJ2-7; 10 bases are shared with TRBD1. CDR3 length: 15 amino acids. Germline V gene sequence: CDR1 SGHVS, CDR2 FQNEAQ. Losses at the gene ends were 5 bases for V and 3 bases for J; bases not matched to a gene: 7. CDR3 sequence: CASSQTGGTFYEQYF. The CDR3 DNA reads as TGTGCCAGCAGCCAGACAGGGGGCACTTTCTACGAGCAGTACTTC.

The DNA of the CDR3 is TGTGCCAGCAGCGTGGGGACAAAAAGGATAGAGACCCAGTACTTC. Translating it yields CASSVGTKRIETQYF. The chain recombines TRBV9 with TRBJ2-5, with TRBD1 as a possible D gene (6 bases). The V gene lost 2 bases and the J gene lost 4 bases, with 15 bases spanning the gap. The CDR3 consists of 15 residues. Germline V gives CDR1 SGDLS, CDR2 YYNGEE.

The chain combines TRBV19 with TRBJ2-2; TRBD2 aligns across 8 bases. The trim removed 6 bases at V and 3 bases at J, leaving 6 bases unmatched. The germline V gene has CDR1 LNHDA and CDR2 SQIVND (reference sequence). There are 15 residues in the CDR3. In nucleotides, the CDR3 is TGTGCCAGTAGGGTGACTAGCGTGTACACCGGGGAGCTGTTTTTT. Amino acid sequence: CASRVTSVYTGELFF.

The rearrangement links TRBV19 to TRBJ2-1; 14 bases are a match to TRBD2. Per the germline V gene, CDR1 is LNHDA and CDR2 is SQIVND (reference sequence). Trimming at V came to 6 bases and at J to 4 bases, leaving 5 bases not matched to a gene. The length of the CDR3 is 16 residues. CDR3 DNA: TGTGCCAGTAGCGGACTAGCGGGGGGACGATACAATGAGCAGTTCTTC. It codes for CASSGLAGGRYNEQFF.

The CDR3 region is CASSKGTSGAFISTDTQYF. CDR3 nucleotide sequence: TGTGCCAGTAGTAAAGGGACTAGCGGGGCTTTCATTAGCACAGATACGCAGTATTTT. The chain combines TRBV19 with TRBJ2-3; 13 bases are a match to TRBD2. V lost 4 bases and J lost 0; bases outside the gene matches: 10. Germline values: CDR1 LNHDA, CDR2 SQIVND (reference sequence). The CDR3 spans 19 residues.

V usage is TRBV7-2 and J usage is TRBJ2-3; 13 bases line up with TRBD2. The CDR3 is 15 residues long. After removal of 4 bases from V and 8 bases from J, the junction contained 6 bases not matched to a gene. From germline, CDR1 is SGHTA and CDR2 FQGNSA. CDR3 protein: CASSSGLAGTGTQYF. The CDR3 bases are TGTGCCAGCAGCTCGGGACTAGCGGGGACCGGTACGCAGTATTTT.

V and J are TRBV9 and TRBJ2-7; D might be TRBD1 (5 bases). The CDR3 length is 15 residues. Trimming took 4 bases from V and 0 from J, leaving 14 bases between them. The V gene's germline CDR1 is SGDLS and CDR2 YYNGEE. CDR3: CASSSTGASSYEQYF. The CDR3 DNA reads TGTGCCAGCAGCTCCACAGGCGCCAGCTCCTACGAGCAGTACTTC.

The chain is built from TRBV6-2 or TRBV6-3 and TRBJ1-5; D is possibly TRBD1 (6 bases). V was cut by 1 base and J by 4 bases, with 17 bases left in between. Germline V gene lookup returns CDR1 MNHEY and CDR2 SVGEGT. The CDR3 is made up of 17 amino acids. CDR3 amino acids: CASSYWGTWVENQPQHF. The DNA for the CDR3 is TGTGCCAGCAGTTACTGGGGGACATGGGTAGAGAATCAGCCCCAGCATTTT.

The chain joins TRBV6-2 or TRBV6-3 to TRBJ2-3; the D gene is possibly TRBD1 (6 bases). There are 15 residues in the CDR3. Germline CDR1 MNHEY, CDR2 SVGEGT. V was clipped by 2 bases and J by 5 bases, with 14 bases between them. The CDR3 bases are TGTGCCAGCAGTTACCCACTGAGGGGGAGAGATACGCAGTATTTT. Residues: CASSYPLRGRDTQYF.

The chain recombines TRBV24-1 with TRBJ1-2; a weak D match, TRBD1 (5 bases). CDR1 is KGHDR, CDR2 SFDVKD, per germline. V shed 2 bases and J shed 4 bases, with 10 bases lying between them. CDR3 length: 14 residues. CDR3 nucleotide sequence: TGTGCCACCAGTGATTACAGGAATACCTATGGCTACACCTTC. This sequence encodes CATSDYRNTYGYTF.

This chain connects TRBV28 to TRBJ1-2; no definite D call. Trimming removed 3 bases at V and 2 bases at J, with 13 bases between. Germline assignment: CDR1 MDHEN and CDR2 SYDVKM. CDR3 length: 15 amino acids. The CDR3 spells CASSLASGQNYGYTF. CDR3 sequence (DNA): TGTGCCAGCAGTTTGGCAAGTGGGCAGAACTATGGCTACACCTTC.

This chain connects TRBV7-2 to TRBJ2-1, with 9 bases that match TRBD2. Germline CDR1 SGHTA, CDR2 FQGNSA. The CDR3 has 18 amino acids. V dropped 2 bases and J dropped 3; count of bases not matched to a gene: 11. CDR3 DNA sequence: TGTGCCAGCAGCTTACAGGTGCGGCTAGCGGGGAGCTACAATGAGCAGTTCTTC. It yields the protein CASSLQVRLAGSYNEQFF.

The V and J genes are TRBV18 and TRBJ1-5; 10 bases are a match to TRBD1. With 4 bases clipped from V and 3 bases from J, the junction kept 6 bases outside the gene matches. Looked up from germline, CDR1 is KGHSH and CDR2 is LQKENI. This CDR3 region has 16 residues. The CDR3 DNA reads TGTGCCAGCTCACTTGCCGGGACAGGGGTCAATCAGCCCCAGCATTTT. This codes for CASSLAGTGVNQPQHF.

This sequence joins TRBV5-1 and TRBJ1-1; TRBD1 might be the D (5 bases). The germline V gene has CDR1 SGHRS and CDR2 YFSETQ. The length of the CDR3 is 15 residues. The V end was cut by 0 bases, the J end by 1 base, with 10 bases between. As DNA, the CDR3 is TGCGCCAGCAGCTTGGACAGGTGGGAGAACACTGAAGCTTTCTTT. Translated: CASSLDRWENTEAFF.

The rearrangement joins TRBV19 to TRBJ1-5; TRBD1 is a possible D gene (6 bases). Germline V gene lookup returns CDR1 LNHDA and CDR2 SQIVND (reference sequence). There are 15 residues in the CDR3. V dropped 5 bases and J dropped 6 bases, with 17 bases sitting between them. The DNA of the CDR3 is TGTGCCAGTAGTTCGGAACAGGGACGGCGTCAGCCCCAGCATTTT. It encodes CASSSEQGRRQPQHF.

This chain links TRBV20-1 with TRBJ1-2; perhaps TRBD1 as D (6 bases). Trimming left V 6 bases short and J 11 bases short, with 10 bases between. The CDR3 totals 9 residues. Germline assignment: CDR1 DFQATT and CDR2 SNEGSKA (reference sequence). The CDR3 nucleotides read TGCAGTGCGCCCGACAGGTACACCTTC. This codes for CSAPDRYTF.

The rearrangement uses TRBV4-1 and TRBJ1-5, with a tentative D call TRBD1 (5 bases). Germline V lookup: CDR1 MGHRA, CDR2 YSYEKL. V was cut by 4 bases and J by 4 bases, with 8 bases left in between. This CDR3 is built from 13 residues. The CDR3 nucleotides read TGCGCCAGCAGCCCCGGGGGGAATCAGCCCCAGCATTTT. Amino acids: CASSPGGNQPQHF.

This chain connects TRBV2 to TRBJ2-6; TRBD2 matches at 7 bases. V was clipped by 2 bases and J by 2 bases; unmatched bases: 3. This CDR3 region has 16 residues. Germline CDR1 reads SNHLY; CDR2 reads FYNNEI. As DNA, the CDR3 is TGTGCCAGCAGTGAATATCGGGGGGCTGGGGCCAACGTCCTGACTTTC. Translation gives CASSEYRGAGANVLTF.

The chain links TRBV11-1 to TRBJ2-3; TRBD2 aligns across 10 bases. CDR1 and CDR2 (germline): SGHAT, FQDESV (reference sequence). V gave up 5 bases and J gave up 6 bases; unmatched junction bases: 8. The CDR3 runs 15 residues. In nucleotides, the CDR3 is TGTGCCAGCAGCCGGACTAGCGGCCCCGCCGATACGCAGTATTTT. Translating it yields CASSRTSGPADTQYF.

This chain connects TRBV5-6 to TRBJ2-7; TRBD1 is a possible D gene (5 bases). CDR1 SGHDT and CDR2 YYEEEE come from the germline V gene. This CDR3 contains 12 residues. The germline V and J ends were trimmed by 4 bases and 5 bases, with 10 bases remaining between them. The CDR3 nucleotides are TGTGCCAGCAGCCGAACAGGCAACGAGCAGTACTTC. Encoded protein: CASSRTGNEQYF.

The chain combines TRBV6-5 with TRBJ2-2, with TRBD2 matching over 12 bases. This CDR3 has 15 amino acids. V trimming: 6 bases; J trimming: 2 bases; junction bases outside the gene matches: 1. Germline assignment: CDR1 MNHEY and CDR2 SVGAGI. This CDR3 is CASRLAGGNTGELFF. CDR3 DNA sequence: TGTGCCAGCAGACTAGCGGGGGGTAACACCGGGGAGCTGTTTTTT.

The chain joins TRBV10-3 to TRBJ1-1; 10 nucleotides line up with TRBD1. This CDR3 comprises 20 residues. V gave up 0 bases and J gave up 1 base; unmatched junction bases: 14. Germline V gene sequence: CDR1 ENHRY, CDR2 SYGVKD. CDR3 region: CAISESGDRGFTIRNTEAFF. CDR3 nucleotides: TGTGCCATCAGTGAGTCGGGGGACAGGGGTTTCACGATTCGGAACACTGAAGCTTTCTTT.

The chain carries TRBV25-1 and TRBJ1-5; tentative D call: TRBD1 (6 bases). CDR3 length: 14 residues. V dropped 3 bases and J dropped 6 bases, with 12 bases sitting between them. Looked up from germline, CDR1 is MGHDK and CDR2 is SYGVNS. The CDR3 coding sequence is TGTGCCAGCAGTGAGATAAACAGGGCTCAGCCCCAGCATTTT. It translates to CASSEINRAQPQHF.